This entry lists 30 T cell receptor beta chains sequenced from one sample in a study of neurological immune-mediated disorders. TCRdb reanalysed the 5' RACE reads using MiXCR and keeps one entry per CDR3 protein. The sample comprises approximately 48,000 distinct CDR3 sequences, around 16% of which are singletons, and about 4.2% rests with the top ten. Specimen: PBMCs. The origin of the receptors is a man aged 55 to 70 in good health.

This clonotype was counted many times. V usage is TRBV7-2 and J usage is TRBJ2-7; the match to TRBD2 covers 9 bases. Germline CDR1 SGHTA, CDR2 FQGNSA. Unmatched junction bases numbered 8, after V lost 2 bases and J lost 3 bases. The CDR3 is 16 residues long. CDR3 amino acids: CASSLIGGRADYEQYF. In nucleotides, the CDR3 is TGTGCCAGCAGCTTAATCGGCGGGAGGGCCGACTACGAGCAGTACTTC.

This clonotype was recorded many times. The rearrangement links TRBV24-1 to TRBJ2-3; D gene unclear. Trimming removed 4 bases from V and 4 bases from J, with 17 bases in between. Germline CDR1 is KGHDR and CDR2 is SFDVKD. The CDR3 has 16 amino acids. The CDR3 loop reads CATSESGGTVADTQYF. The CDR3 nucleotides read TGTGCCACCAGTGAGTCCGGCGGTACGGTGGCAGATACGCAGTATTTT.

This clonotype was seen ten or more times. The CDR3 nucleotides are TGCGCCAGCAGCCTATTTCCTTCATCCCACACTGAAGCTTTCTTT. It specifies CASSLFPSSHTEAFF. V gene TRBV5-1 combines with J gene TRBJ1-1; D is unresolved. The V and J ends lost 4 bases and 3 bases respectively, with 16 bases between them. CDR1 and CDR2 from the germline V gene are SGHRS and YFSETQ. This CDR3 is built from 15 residues. The variable domain in full, with the rest retrieved from reference TRBV5-1 and TRBJ1-1, is KAGVTQTPRYLIKTRGQQVTLSCSPISGHRSVSWYQQTPGQGLQFLFEYFSETQRNKGNFPGRFSGRQFSNSRSEMNVSTLELGDSALYLCASSLFPSSHTEAFFGQGTRLTVV.

J is TRBJ2-7 and V is TRBV18, with D possibly matching TRBD2 (6 bases). V lost 5 bases and J 0 bases, leaving 17 bases between the germline ends. The germline V gene has CDR1 KGHSH and CDR2 LQKENI. The length of the CDR3 is 16 residues. In nucleotides, the CDR3 is TGTGCCAGCTCAGCCAGCGCGGGGACCAGCTCCTACGAGCAGTACTTC. This codes for CASSASAGTSSYEQYF. The full variable domain, completed using reference TRBV18 and TRBJ2-7, is NAGVMQNPRHLVRRRGQEARLRCSPMKGHSHVYWYRQLPEEGLKFMVYLQKENIIDESGMPKERFSAEFPKEGPSILRIQQVVRGDSAAYFCASSASAGTSSYEQYFGPGTRLTVT.

This clonotype came up many times. The gene calls are TRBV4-1 and TRBJ1-1; D is unclear. Per germline, CDR1 MGHRA and CDR2 YSYEKL. This CDR3 contains 18 residues. Trimming left V 0 bases short and J 1 base short, with 18 bases between. CDR3 in DNA: TGCGCCAGCAGCCAAGAAACCAGCCCGGTCACAAGGAACACTGAAGCTTTCTTT. Its protein is CASSQETSPVTRNTEAFF.

This clonotype showed up many times. The chain links TRBV14 to TRBJ2-4; TRBD1 agrees at 8 bases. Germline CDR1 SGHDN, CDR2 FVKESK. CDR3 length equals 15 residues. V was clipped by 2 bases and J by 8 bases; unmatched bases: 8. CDR3 bases: TGTGCCAGCAGCCAACTGACAGGGGCAGGGGACATTCAGTACTTC. Translating gives CASSQLTGAGDIQYF.

In this sample, this clonotype turned up many times. The V and J genes are TRBV29-1 and TRBJ2-3; 13 positions agree with TRBD2. The CDR3 covers 20 residues. CDR1 and CDR2 from the germline V gene are SQVTM and ANQGSEA. V was clipped by 0 bases and J by 5 bases; unmatched bases: 17. The CDR3 DNA reads as TGCAGCGTTGAAGATCCCAGACTAGCGGGAGGAGGGGTATCAAAAGATACGCAGTATTTT. Protein sequence: CSVEDPRLAGGGVSKDTQYF.

The sample holds many counts of this clonotype. CDR3 DNA: TGCGCCAGCAGCTTGGCGGAGCAGTACAATGAGCAGTTCTTC. The encoded protein is CASSLAEQYNEQFF. The rearrangement links TRBV5-1 to TRBJ2-1; D remains ambiguous. This CDR3 spans 14 amino acids. Looked up from germline, CDR1 is SGHRS and CDR2 is YFSETQ. The V end lost 0 bases, the J end lost 4 bases, and 8 bases lay between the germline ends.

This clonotype was detected many times. The chain employs TRBV7-2 and TRBJ1-5; D is unresolved. Trimming took 0 bases from V and 4 from J, leaving 10 bases between them. The germline CDR1 and CDR2 sequences are SGHTA and FQGNSA. This CDR3 is built from 15 residues. CDR3 sequence: CASSLASAANQPQHF. CDR3 nucleotide sequence: TGTGCCAGCAGCTTAGCATCCGCGGCGAATCAGCCCCAGCATTTT. The full variable domain, with the rest looked up from reference TRBV7-2 and TRBJ1-5, is GAGVSQSPSNKVTEKGKDVELRCDPISGHTALYWYRQSLGQGLEFLIYFQGNSAPDKSGLPSDRFSAERTGGSVSTLTIQRTQQEDSAVYLCASSLASAANQPQHFGDGTRLSIL.

This clonotype was picked up many times. The V call is TRBV7-2, the J call TRBJ1-6, with 7 positions matching TRBD1. V was clipped by 0 bases and J by 10 bases; unmatched bases: 0. The CDR3 extends over 13 amino acids. The V gene's germline CDR1 is SGHTA and CDR2 FQGNSA. In DNA form, the CDR3 reads TGTGCCAGCAGCTTAGCCAGGGGGTCACCCCTCCACTTT. It yields the protein CASSLARGSPLHF.

This clonotype has ten or more counts. The chain links TRBV24-1 to TRBJ2-6; D possibly uses TRBD1 or TRBD2 (6 bases each). Per germline, CDR1 KGHDR and CDR2 SFDVKD. V lost 1 base to trimming and J lost 2 bases, with 11 bases between them. This CDR3 has 17 residues. CDR3 protein: CATSDFMGGTGANVLTF. DNA for the CDR3: TGTGCCACCAGTGATTTTATGGGGGGCACTGGGGCCAACGTCCTGACTTTC.

This clonotype has a count of ten or more. The rearrangement uses TRBV9 and TRBJ2-7, with 7 bases aligning to TRBD2. The CDR3 runs to 15 residues. Germline trimming cut 3 bases from V and 3 bases from J; bases unmatched to any gene: 9. The germline gives CDR1 SGDLS, CDR2 YYNGEE. This CDR3 is CASSEGGRAFYEQYF. For the CDR3, the DNA is TGTGCCAGCAGCGAGGGAGGGAGAGCTTTCTACGAGCAGTACTTC.

V is TRBV28 and J is TRBJ2-2; 9 bases align to TRBD2. V was pared by 8 bases and J by 1 base, with 5 bases of the junction left unmatched. Germline V gives CDR1 MDHEN, CDR2 SYDVKM. The CDR3 is made up of 15 amino acids. CDR3 sequence reads: CASLKTSGNTGELFF. CDR3 in DNA: TGTGCCAGCCTTAAGACTAGCGGGAACACCGGGGAGCTGTTTTTT.

The V call is TRBV6-6, the J call TRBJ2-7; TRBD1 is a possible D gene (6 bases). CDR1 and CDR2 from the germline V gene are MNHNY and SVGAGI (reference sequence). This CDR3 comprises 15 residues. The ends were cut back, 6 bases at V and 0 bases at J, with 15 bases in the middle. The CDR3: CASRSIRTASYEQYF. In nucleotides, the CDR3 is TGTGCCAGCAGGTCTATCCGGACAGCCTCCTACGAGCAGTACTTC.

The sample holds many counts of this clonotype. The chain is built from TRBV27 and TRBJ1-1; D is uncertain. Looked up from germline, CDR1 is MNHEY and CDR2 is SMNVEV (reference sequence). V lost 3 bases and J 2 bases, leaving 10 bases between the germline ends. The CDR3 loop spans 14 amino acids. CDR3 in DNA: TGTGCCAGCAGTTTGCGGTGGGGTAACACTGAAGCTTTCTTT. Its protein is CASSLRWGNTEAFF.

This clonotype was counted at least ten times. This chain joins TRBV4-3 and TRBJ2-7; 12 bases line up with TRBD2. The CDR3 length is 16 residues. J gave up 5 bases and V 6 bases, and 11 bases lay outside the gene matches. Germline V CDR1 and CDR2: LGHNA, YSLEER. Written as DNA, the CDR3 is TGCGCCAGCAGTTCTCCTAGCGGGAGGGACGAGGACGAGCAGTACTTC. As protein: CASSSPSGRDEDEQYF.

This clonotype was seen many times. The chain carries TRBV5-1 and TRBJ1-2; the D is unclear. Germline V gives CDR1 SGHRS, CDR2 YFSETQ. The CDR3 has 13 residues. V was cut by 2 bases and J by 3 bases, with 8 bases left in between. CDR3 sequence: CASSFDGDYGYTF. In nucleotides, the CDR3 is TGCGCCAGCAGCTTTGACGGGGACTATGGCTACACCTTC.

This clonotype was counted ten times or more. The chain employs TRBV6-2 or TRBV6-3 and TRBJ1-5; 8 bases match TRBD1. The CDR3 consists of 15 residues. CDR1 MNHEY and CDR2 SVGEGT come from the germline V gene. After removal of 6 bases from V and 2 bases from J, the junction contained 6 bases not matched to a gene. As DNA, the CDR3 is TGTGCCAGCAGCCTGACAGGGGCCCGCAATCAGCCCCAGCATTTT. The encoded protein is CASSLTGARNQPQHF.

In its sample, this clonotype was seen many times. The chain uses TRBV3-1 and TRBJ2-1; no reliable D call. With 3 bases removed from V and 0 bases from J, the gap between germline ends came to 9 bases. This CDR3 region has 15 residues. Germline CDR1 is LGHDT and CDR2 is YNNKEL (reference sequence). This chain's CDR3 is CASSQVSSSYNEQFF. CDR3 nucleotide sequence: TGTGCCAGCAGCCAGGTATCCAGCTCCTACAATGAGCAGTTCTTC.

This clonotype was seen at least ten times. The genes are TRBV5-1 and TRBJ2-3; tentatively, D is TRBD2 (6 bases). CDR3 length equals 14 residues. V lost 4 bases and J 5 bases, leaving 14 bases between the germline ends. The germline V gene has CDR1 SGHRS and CDR2 YFSETQ. For the CDR3, the DNA is TGCGCCAGCAGCCGGGACTCCGCGGGAGATACGCAGTATTTT. Translating gives CASSRDSAGDTQYF.

This clonotype was counted at least ten times. V and J are TRBV12-3 or TRBV12-4 and TRBJ1-5; TRBD1 aligns across 11 bases. The CDR3 totals 15 residues. V was clipped by 5 bases and J by 6 bases; unmatched bases: 6. The CDR3 DNA follows: TGTGCCAGCAGTCGCGGACAGGGGGCAGGTCAGCCCCAGCATTTT. Protein product: CASSRGQGAGQPQHF.

This clonotype was detected ten times or more. The rearrangement links TRBV5-1 to TRBJ2-5; TRBD2 matches at 7 bases. V was pared by 4 bases and J by 5 bases, with 11 bases of the junction left unmatched. The CDR3 contains 15 residues. Germline loops: CDR1 SGHRS, CDR2 YFSETQ. CDR3 sequence: CASSPGLSGWETQYF. The CDR3 DNA follows: TGCGCCAGCAGCCCGGGACTATCGGGATGGGAGACCCAGTACTTC. Full variable domain (outside the CDR3, taken from reference TRBV5-1 and TRBJ2-5): KAGVTQTPRYLIKTRGQQVTLSCSPISGHRSVSWYQQTPGQGLQFLFEYFSETQRNKGNFPGRFSGRQFSNSRSEMNVSTLELGDSALYLCASSPGLSGWETQYFGPGTRLLVL.

This clonotype appeared many times. The V gene is TRBV4-2, the J gene TRBJ1-1; D gene unclear. In germline, CDR1 is LGHNA, CDR2 YNFKEQ. Trimming stripped 3 bases from V and 1 base from J, with 9 bases between. The length of the CDR3 is 14 residues. CDR3 DNA sequence: TGTGCCAGCAGCCAGGCCGGGAGGAACACTGAAGCTTTCTTT. It translates to CASSQAGRNTEAFF.

This chain uses TRBV24-1 with TRBJ2-1; 8 bases line up with TRBD2. The CDR3 extends over 16 amino acids. CDR1 and CDR2 (germline): KGHDR, SFDVKD. V lost 9 bases, J lost 0 bases, and 9 bases stayed unmatched. CDR3 protein: CATSTTAGVSYNEQFF. As DNA, the CDR3 is TGTGCCACCTCAACCACAGCGGGAGTCTCCTACAATGAGCAGTTCTTC.

This clonotype was detected ten times or more. The rearrangement uses TRBV6-5 and TRBJ1-3; the D gene is possibly TRBD1 (5 bases). Germline V CDR1 and CDR2: MNHEY, SVGAGI. The ends were cut back, 7 bases at V and 0 bases at J, with 22 bases in the middle. There are 18 residues in the CDR3. The CDR3 reads CASTWLYGTGSSGNTIYF. The CDR3 DNA reads as TGTGCCAGCACGTGGTTGTATGGGACGGGAAGCTCTGGAAACACCATATATTTT.

The chain has TRBV9 and TRBJ2-5; 9 nucleotides agree with TRBD2. This CDR3 has 15 amino acids. Germline CDR1 SGDLS, CDR2 YYNGEE. The V and J ends lost 3 bases and 5 bases, in that order; junction bases with no gene match: 8. Written as DNA, the CDR3 is TGTGCCAGCAGCGGCGAGGGACTAGCCGGGGAGACCCAGTACTTC. This sequence encodes CASSGEGLAGETQYF.

This clonotype occurred many times. The rearrangement links TRBV27 to TRBJ2-1; 13 bases are shared with TRBD2. V shed 5 bases, J shed 7 bases, and the junction held 20 bases outside the gene matches. The CDR3 spans 20 residues. Germline lookup yields CDR1 MNHEY and CDR2 SMNVEV (reference sequence). The CDR3 DNA sequence: TGTGCCAGCAGTCCCCGCGCACTAGCGGGAGGGGTTATGTCGAGGAATGAGCAGTTCTTC. Translating gives CASSPRALAGGVMSRNEQFF.

This clonotype is labeled as medium-sized. The chain has TRBV6-5 and TRBJ2-7, with a weak D call TRBD2 (5 bases). Germline V gene sequence: CDR1 MNHEY, CDR2 SVGAGI. Trimming pared 0 bases from V and 0 bases from J, leaving 6 bases between. The CDR3 contains 14 residues. The CDR3 nucleotides read TGTGCCAGCAGTTACTCGGACTTCTCCTACGAGCAGTACTTC. This encodes CASSYSDFSYEQYF.

This clonotype was detected many times. The chain has TRBV10-3 and TRBJ2-3, with unresolved D. CDR3 size: 15 residues. CDR1 and CDR2 (germline): ENHRY, SYGVKD. Trimming cost V 3 bases and J 0 bases, with 10 bases left between them. CDR3 bases: TGTGCCATCAGTGAATCTCTGATTAGCACAGATACGCAGTATTTT. Protein sequence: CAISESLISTDTQYF.

This clonotype was counted ten times or more. The CDR3 bases are TGTGCCAGCAGCCAAGGAACCCCCGGAGGGGGGAATGAGCAGTTCTTC. This gives the protein CASSQGTPGGGNEQFF. The rearrangement joins TRBV14 to TRBJ2-1, with D perhaps matching TRBD1 or TRBD2 (6 bases each). CDR1 and CDR2 from the germline V gene are SGHDN and FVKESK. Trimming cost V 1 base and J 7 bases, with 17 bases left between them. This CDR3 has 16 residues.